These T cell receptor beta chains were read from a single sample in a study of cytomegalovirus exposure and HLA in healthy donors. The assay was immunoSEQ multiplex PCR, and TCRdb's table has in-frame clones only and misses some. The table includes under 150,000 clones, approximately 86% detected once. The sample comprised PBMCs. All receptors come from a young woman in good health and CMV-seropositive. Each CDR3 is given with its conserved first and last residue. Each record gives: D gene, clone size, J gene, V gene, CDR3 DNA, CDR3 protein. D genes are given only for firm matches. Clone size is not always given. Where it is, it says once, few, many or a class for expanded clones.

d_gene: TRBD1; abundance: NA; j_gene: TRBJ2-3; v_gene: TRBV2; CDR3nt: TGTGCCAGCAGTGGACAGGGGGTAGTCCTCACAGATACGCAGTATTTT; CDR3aa: CASSGQGVVLTDTQYF
d_gene: TRBD2; abundance: NA; j_gene: TRBJ2-3; v_gene: TRBV29-1; CDR3nt: TGCAGCGTTGTTGATAGCGGGAGTACAGGTACGCAGTATTTT; CDR3aa: CSVVDSGSTGTQYF
d_gene: NA; abundance: NA; j_gene: TRBJ1-3; v_gene: TRBV18; CDR3nt: TGTGCCAGCTCACGGGTGGCTCAGGCCAACTCTGGAAACACCATATATTTT; CDR3aa: CASSRVAQANSGNTIYF
d_gene: NA; abundance: NA; j_gene: TRBJ1-1; v_gene: TRBV28; CDR3nt: TGTGCCAGCAGTTTCCTAATGAACACTGAAGCTTTCTTT; CDR3aa: CASSFLMNTEAFF
d_gene: NA; abundance: NA; j_gene: TRBJ2-7; v_gene: TRBV2; CDR3nt: TGTGCCAGCAGTGAAAGACTCCTCAGCTCCTACGAGCAGTACTTC; CDR3aa: CASSERLLSSYEQYF
d_gene: NA; abundance: NA; j_gene: TRBJ1-2; v_gene: TRBV28; CDR3nt: TGTGCCAGCAGTCCCCACCTGAGGCGATTGCATGGCTACACCTTC; CDR3aa: CASSPHLRRLHGYTF
d_gene: TRBD1; abundance: NA; j_gene: TRBJ1-1; v_gene: TRBV2; CDR3nt: TGTGCCAGCAGCGCAAGAGGACAGGGAAACACTGAAGCTTTCTTT; CDR3aa: CASSARGQGNTEAFF
d_gene: TRBD1; abundance: NA; j_gene: TRBJ2-6; v_gene: TRBV10-3; CDR3nt: TGTGCCATCAGCGCCGGGACAGGGAGCTCTGGGGCCAACGTCCTGACTTTC; CDR3aa: CAISAGTGSSGANVLTF
d_gene: TRBD1; abundance: NA; j_gene: TRBJ1-4; v_gene: TRBV7-9; CDR3nt: TGTGCCAGCAGCTCCCAGGGACAGTTGGGCGAAAAACTGTTTTTT; CDR3aa: CASSSQGQLGEKLFF
d_gene: NA; abundance: NA; j_gene: TRBJ1-2; v_gene: TRBV5-4; CDR3nt: TGTGCCAGCAGCTCAGAGGGCTATGGCTACACCTTC; CDR3aa: CASSSEGYGYTF
d_gene: TRBD2; abundance: few; j_gene: TRBJ2-1; v_gene: TRBV27; CDR3nt: TGTGCCAGCAGTTTAGGGCTAGCGGGGAACTCCTACAATGAGCAGTTCTTC; CDR3aa: CASSLGLAGNSYNEQFF
d_gene: NA; abundance: NA; j_gene: TRBJ2-7; v_gene: TRBV5-1; CDR3nt: TGCGCCAGCAGGCTTCCGACTGGGGAGGTCTACGAGCAGTACTTC; CDR3aa: CASRLPTGEVYEQYF
d_gene: NA; abundance: NA; j_gene: TRBJ2-5; v_gene: TRBV7-2; CDR3nt: TGTGCCAGCAGCTTAGGGGACTTCCGGGCAGAGACCCAGTACTTC; CDR3aa: CASSLGDFRAETQYF
d_gene: NA; abundance: NA; j_gene: TRBJ1-1; v_gene: TRBV5-6; CDR3nt: TGTGCCAGCAGTTTGGGGGCCCGGACTGAAGCTTTCTTT; CDR3aa: CASSLGARTEAFF
d_gene: NA; abundance: once; j_gene: TRBJ2-7; v_gene: TRBV9; CDR3nt: TGTGCCAGCAGCGTAGCCCCCGCGGGGTACTACGAGCAGTACTTC; CDR3aa: CASSVAPAGYYEQYF
d_gene: NA; abundance: NA; j_gene: TRBJ2-3; v_gene: TRBV19; CDR3nt: TGTGCCAGTAGTATCCCGATGGCGGCGGCAGATACGCAGTATTTT; CDR3aa: CASSIPMAAADTQYF
d_gene: TRBD1; abundance: NA; j_gene: TRBJ1-2; v_gene: TRBV19; CDR3nt: TGTGCCAGTAGTATCGGGACAGGGGGCGGCTACACCTTC; CDR3aa: CASSIGTGGGYTF
d_gene: TRBD1; abundance: NA; j_gene: TRBJ1-5; v_gene: TRBV27; CDR3nt: TGTGCCAGCAGCGACGGGACAGGGCGCAATCAGCCCCAGCATTTT; CDR3aa: CASSDGTGRNQPQHF
d_gene: NA; abundance: NA; j_gene: TRBJ2-2; v_gene: TRBV9; CDR3nt: TGTGCCAGCAGCGTAGAGCCAACCCGGGTCGGAACCGGGGAGCTGTTTTTT; CDR3aa: CASSVEPTRVGTGELFF
d_gene: NA; abundance: NA; j_gene: TRBJ1-1; v_gene: TRBV30; CDR3nt: TGTGCCTGGAGATCGGGGGATTACACTGAAGCTTTCTTT; CDR3aa: CAWRSGDYTEAFF
d_gene: NA; abundance: NA; j_gene: TRBJ1-2; v_gene: TRBV7-2; CDR3nt: TGTGCCAGCAGCTTAGACAGGGCTTACGATGGCTACACCTTC; CDR3aa: CASSLDRAYDGYTF
d_gene: TRBD1; abundance: NA; j_gene: TRBJ1-1; v_gene: TRBV11-3; CDR3nt: TGTGCCAGCAGCTGGACTGGACAGGGCAACCTTATAACTACTGAAGCTTTCTTT; CDR3aa: CASSWTGQGNLITTEAFF
d_gene: NA; abundance: NA; j_gene: TRBJ2-7; v_gene: TRBV27; CDR3nt: TGTGCCAGCAGTAGGGGAATTGGCAGCCAGGTATACGAGCAGTACTTC; CDR3aa: CASSRGIGSQVYEQYF